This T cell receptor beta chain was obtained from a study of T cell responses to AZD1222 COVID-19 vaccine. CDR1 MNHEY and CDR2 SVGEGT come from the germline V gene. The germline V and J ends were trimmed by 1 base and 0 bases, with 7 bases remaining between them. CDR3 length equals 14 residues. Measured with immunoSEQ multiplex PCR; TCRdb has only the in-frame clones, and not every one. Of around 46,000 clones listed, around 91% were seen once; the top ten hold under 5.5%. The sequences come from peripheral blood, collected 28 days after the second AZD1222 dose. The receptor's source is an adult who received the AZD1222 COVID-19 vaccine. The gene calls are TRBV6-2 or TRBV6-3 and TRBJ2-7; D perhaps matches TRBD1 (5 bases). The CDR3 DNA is TGTGCCAGCAGTTACTGGACAACCTCCTACGAGCAGTACTTC. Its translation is CASSYWTTSYEQYF.